Sequencing of this T cell receptor beta chain was carried out in a study of Ad26.COV2.S vaccination and SARS-CoV-2 variants (dated by TCRdb to the early 2020s). Regarding the study in general: Donors in the vaccine arm were drawn from COV1001, a phase I-IIa trial of Ad26.COV2.S in healthy adults that was multicentre, randomized, double-blind and placebo-controlled. Trial participants were randomized into five groups of five: low-dose or high-dose Ad26.COV2.S given once or twice, or placebo on both occasions. The specificity and breadth of SARS-CoV-2-reactive T cell receptors after Ad26.COV2.S vaccination were assessed by TCRbeta repertoire sequencing. Investigators did not know the trial group allocation while performing experiments and assessing outcomes. The TCR-sequenced set comprised roughly 30 samples: 19 Ad26.COV2.S vaccine recipients, 5 placebo recipients and 8 SARS-CoV-2 convalescent individuals. Ad26.COV2.S was given intramuscularly at 5x10^10 or 1x10^11 viral particles, as a single shot or as two shots 56 days apart.

Details on this clone: The antigen it binds to is not known. The sample holds no much larger clone one base away, and base qualities are not on file.

Clipping removes 2 bases from V and 2 bases from J, with 10 as the unmatched junction base count. Its CDR3 holds 17 amino acids, cysteine through phenylalanine. The CDR3 DNA has 51 bases and is translated from base 1. The germline V gene (reference sequence) specifies GTSNPN as CDR1 and SVGIG as CDR2. TCRbeta CDR3 regions were sequenced with the immunoSEQ Assay. After extraction, genomic DNA underwent amplification by bias-controlled multiplex PCR, followed by high-throughput sequencing. The study's own analysis went as follows. Collapsing and filtering of sequences were performed to quantify the absolute abundance of each unique TCRbeta CDR3 region. T cell fraction was estimated by normalizing TCRbeta template counts to usable DNA, with usable DNA measured through amplification of reference genes found in all nucleated cells. Repertoire TCRs were annotated as SARS-CoV-2-specific by exact matching of V gene, CDR3 amino acid sequence and J gene to a known reactive TCR set. The reference SARS-CoV-2 TCR set was derived from MIRA and filtered for enrichment in COVID-19-positive ImmuneCODE repertoires, a step that removed public or cross-reactive TCRs. Based on the MIRA antigens, annotated TCRs were further analysed at the level of specific ORF or position within ORF. Depth was the summed frequency of annotated unique rearrangements, while breadth was defined as annotated unique rearrangements over total unique productive rearrangements. TCR breadth was compared between groups using two-sided Wilcoxon rank-sum tests. TCRdb re-hosts the immuneACCESS table, in-frame sequences only. Its copies lack some clones; in the studies checked, an unresolved V gene accounts for under half of them, and the cause for the rest is not known. Clone size and V and J calls were adopted from that table, with D and trimming inferred from the DNA. The sample table records 350,000 to 450,000 clones; over 75% of these occur just once. The ten largest clones represent roughly 3.6% of the sample.

This specimen's treatment or condition label, per the study, means: around 19 received Ad26.COV2.S at low or high dose, single or two shots; about five received placebo; per-sample allocation not given. Repertoires of vaccine and placebo recipients were sequenced from samples collected on day 63 after the first injection. In Cohort 1b, around 25 adults aged 18-55 years were enrolled at a single site in Boston, USA, between 29 July and 7 August 2020. Ad26.COV2.S was a replication-incompetent adenovirus type 26 vector expressing a prefusion-stabilized SARS-CoV-2 spike protein from the original Wuhan strain. What the research found in general, with its limitations: Ad26.COV2.S recipients had higher spike-specific TCR breadth than placebo recipients (P = 0.0014). The study lacked the statistical power to compare responses across vaccine doses or regimens. After vaccination, substantial breadth of spike-specific CD8+ and CD4+ T cell responses was reported. Vaccine and placebo recipients had similar non-spike TCR breadth, a finding consistent with the vaccine containing only spike. According to the authors, total T cell responses may have been underestimated by the TCR breadth and depth analyses.

The rearrangement combines TRBV30 with TRBJ2-1, with 9 middle bases fitting TRBD1. The source is a person aged 18 to 59 who received the Ad26.COV2.S COVID-19 vaccine or a placebo. This specimen consisted of peripheral blood, obtained in a trial of Ad26.COV2.S vaccine versus placebo. The base sequence is TGTGCCTGGAGTCACAGGGGGCAATTCCTCCCCTACAATGAGCAGTTCTTC. Its protein is CAWSHRGQFLPYNEQFF.